These 25 T cell receptor beta chains share one sample of origin, sequenced in a study of post-analysis software for immune sequencing data (dated by TCRdb to about 2015). Results and caveats for the whole study, not just this receptor: Patients showed significantly higher frequencies than controls for 4 or 5 TRBV segments, among them TRBV5-6, TRBV5-1 and TRBV20-1.

The protocol used for the library was PCR. For sequencing, an Illumina HiSeq 2500 was employed. To reduce PCR and sequencing biases, unique molecular identifiers were incorporated into the TCR beta cDNA libraries. Starting from the raw public reads, TCRdb applied fastp trimming at Q25, assembled clones with MiXCR and retained in-frame beta chains. Merged by CDR3 protein, the rows form single entries marked with the most common genes and DNA. The sample table shows a few hundred thousand distinct CDR3 sequences, and about a third are seen once. The ten biggest clones cover around an eighth of the sample. What these receptors recognize is not known. The sequenced sample was blood. The receptors were gathered from a girl aged 5-17 years with multiple sclerosis.

This chain connects TRBV6-6 to TRBJ2-7; TRBD1 matches 8 bases. The V segment lost 0 bases and the J segment 6 bases; nucleotides outside the gene matches: 13. This CDR3 is 17 amino acids long. In germline, CDR1 is MNHNY, CDR2 SVGAGI (reference sequence). Here the CDR3 reads CASSYSYLRQGKAEQYF. The DNA for the CDR3 is TGTGCCAGCAGTTACTCGTACCTGAGACAGGGGAAGGCCGAGCAGTACTTC.

This clonotype was seen only a few times. V is TRBV27 and J is TRBJ2-7; D is ambiguous. Per germline, CDR1 MNHEY and CDR2 SMNVEV (reference sequence). This CDR3 spans 13 amino acids. Trimming removed 2 bases from V and 2 bases from J, with 7 bases in between. The CDR3 DNA is TGTGCCAGCAGTTTAACAAGGACCTACGAGCAGTACTTC. Amino acid sequence: CASSLTRTYEQYF.

The chain couples TRBV29-1 to TRBJ1-1; unclear D gene. Trimming pared 4 bases from V and 1 base from J, leaving 7 bases between. The germline V gene has CDR1 SQVTM and CDR2 ANQGSEA. This CDR3 has 12 amino acids. This CDR3 is CSVGAANTEAFF. Here the CDR3 DNA reads TGCAGCGTTGGGGCAGCGAACACTGAAGCTTTCTTT.

The chain recombines TRBV12-3 or TRBV12-4 with TRBJ2-3, with TRBD2 identical over 9 bases. Trimming removed 5 bases from V and 3 bases from J; junction bases left unmatched: 9. This CDR3 spans 16 amino acids. CDR3 in DNA: TGTGCCAGCAGTCCCGCGGGGACTAGCCGAACAGATACGCAGTATTTT. Protein sequence: CASSPAGTSRTDTQYF.

This clonotype was recorded a few times. The J gene is TRBJ2-6, the V gene TRBV7-2; D is unclear. The ends were cut back, 3 bases at V and 0 bases at J, with 6 bases in the middle. This CDR3 spans 15 amino acids. The germline CDR1 and CDR2 sequences are SGHTA and FQGNSA. Written as DNA, the CDR3 is TGTGCCAGCAGCTTCGACGGCTCTGGGGCCAACGTCCTGACTTTC. Encoded protein: CASSFDGSGANVLTF.

This clonotype was detected ten times or more. The V call is TRBV6-2 or TRBV6-3, the J call TRBJ2-1; D not resolved. The germline V gene has CDR1 MNHEY and CDR2 SVGEGT. V was pared by 5 bases and J by 5 bases, with 7 bases between. The CDR3 has 12 amino acids. The CDR3 here is CASSRQNNEQFF. CDR3 DNA: TGTGCCAGCAGTCGGCAGAACAATGAGCAGTTCTTC.

The rearrangement joins TRBV7-9 to TRBJ1-2, with 7 nucleotides matching TRBD1. CDR3 length equals 16 residues. The V segment lost 4 bases and the J segment 2 bases; nucleotides outside the gene matches: 10. The germline V gene has CDR1 SEHNR and CDR2 FQNEAQ (reference sequence). The CDR3 loop is CASSSRGQKENYGYTF. The CDR3 coding sequence is TGTGCCAGCAGCTCCCGGGGACAGAAAGAAAACTATGGCTACACCTTC.

This clonotype was seen only a few times. V gene TRBV7-2 combines with J gene TRBJ2-6; the D gene is possibly TRBD1 (6 bases). From germline, CDR1 is SGHTA and CDR2 FQGNSA. Trimming removed 9 bases at V and 0 bases at J, with 15 bases between. The CDR3 spans 16 residues. CDR3 region: CASSDSTSSGANVLTF. Written as DNA, the CDR3 is TGTGCCAGTTCGGACAGCACAAGCTCTGGGGCCAACGTCCTGACTTTC.

This clonotype was found a few times. The gene calls are TRBV7-6 and TRBJ2-2; D perhaps matches TRBD1 (6 bases). CDR1 is SGHVS, CDR2 FNYEAQ, per germline. V lost 1 base and J lost 0, with 12 bases in between. The CDR3 sequence is 17 residues long. The CDR3: CASSLGYRVANTGELFF. The CDR3 region has the DNA TGTGCCAGCAGCTTAGGATACAGGGTCGCGAACACCGGGGAGCTGTTTTTT.

The genes are TRBV10-3 and TRBJ2-4; 8 nucleotides agree with TRBD1. The germline V gene encodes CDR1 ENHRY and CDR2 SYGVKD. The CDR3 consists of 16 residues. Germline trimming cut 6 bases from V and 3 bases from J; bases unmatched to any gene: 10. CDR3 nucleotides: TGTGCCATCAGGGGATTGGACAGGGATGGCAAAAACATTCAGTACTTC. Translating gives CAIRGLDRDGKNIQYF.

The rearrangement uses TRBV10-3 and TRBJ2-5, with D perhaps TRBD1 or TRBD2 (5 bases each). The J call could be wrong; TRBJ2-7 is a better fit for the DNA end. The length of the CDR3 is 14 residues. Per germline, CDR1 ENHRY and CDR2 SYGVKD. The CDR3 coding sequence is TGTGCCATCAGTGGGACGAGTCGAGGGGACGAGCAGTACTTC. It yields the protein CAISGTSRGDEQYF.

The chain is built from TRBV28 and TRBJ1-5; D is uncertain. Trimming stripped 10 bases from V and 4 bases from J, with 14 bases between. The germline V gene encodes CDR1 MDHEN and CDR2 SYDVKM. CDR3 length: 13 amino acids. This chain's CDR3 is CATLNRMNQPQHF. CDR3 nucleotides: TGTGCCACCCTCAACAGAATGAATCAGCCCCAGCATTTT.

The chain combines TRBV27 with TRBJ1-1, with D maybe TRBD1 (5 bases). Germline assignment: CDR1 MNHEY and CDR2 SMNVEV (reference sequence). The CDR3 is 14 residues long. Trimming took off 7 bases at V and 1 base at J, with 13 bases between the two ends. The CDR3 sequence: CASTPRGRNTEAFF. CDR3 coding DNA: TGTGCCAGCACACCACGGGGGAGGAACACTGAAGCTTTCTTT.

The J gene is TRBJ2-2, the V gene TRBV3-1; TRBD1 might be the D (5 bases). Trimming removed 2 bases at V and 1 base at J, with 14 bases between. Per the germline V gene, CDR1 is LGHDT and CDR2 is YNNKEL (reference sequence). There are 17 residues in the CDR3. The CDR3 DNA reads as TGTGCCAGCAGCCAAATCCCGTTAACAGGGAACACCGGGGAGCTGTTTTTT. This gives the protein CASSQIPLTGNTGELFF.

This clonotype has only a few counts. The gene calls are TRBV29-1 and TRBJ2-1; 12 bases agree with TRBD1. V lost 8 bases, J lost 8 bases, and 7 bases stayed unmatched. Germline CDR1 reads SQVTM; CDR2 reads ANQGSEA. This CDR3 contains 13 residues. CDR3 protein: CSWGGQGAYEQFF. The CDR3 region has the DNA TGCAGCTGGGGGGGACAGGGGGCATATGAGCAGTTCTTC.

The rearrangement joins TRBV29-1 to TRBJ1-1; 7 bases match TRBD1. V lost 5 bases to trimming and J lost 5 bases; unmatched junction nucleotides: 8. CDR3 length: 13 amino acids. Germline V gene sequence: CDR1 SQVTM, CDR2 ANQGSEA. CDR3 sequence reads: CSVWTGPGTEAFF. CDR3 DNA sequence: TGCAGCGTTTGGACAGGCCCAGGGACTGAAGCTTTCTTT.

V gene TRBV5-1 combines with J gene TRBJ2-3; D is ambiguous. Trimming shortened V by 0 bases and J by 0 bases, and 8 bases separated the two germline ends. Germline CDR1 reads SGHRS; CDR2 reads YFSETQ. There are 15 residues in the CDR3. The CDR3 nucleotides read TGCGCCAGCAGCTTGGACGGTACTAGCACAGATACGCAGTATTTT. It specifies CASSLDGTSTDTQYF.

This chain joins TRBV19 and TRBJ2-2, with TRBD1 matching over 7 bases. Trimming took 5 bases from V and 0 from J; bases not matched to a gene: 0. The CDR3 is made up of 14 amino acids. Germline CDR1 LNHDA, CDR2 SQIVND (reference sequence). This CDR3 is CASSGQANTGELFF. The DNA of the CDR3 is TGTGCCAGTAGTGGACAGGCGAACACCGGGGAGCTGTTTTTT.

This clonotype was picked up a small number of times. The CDR3 here is CASSYSRPTGTQYF. In nucleotides, the CDR3 is TGTGCCAGCAGTTACTCGAGGCCAACGGGCACGCAGTACTTC. The chain has TRBV6-2 or TRBV6-3 and TRBJ2-4, with D unresolved. V gave up 0 bases and J gave up 13 bases, with 16 bases separating them. CDR1 and CDR2 (germline): MNHEY, SVGEGT. The length of the CDR3 is 14 residues.

A few counts support this clonotype. The V gene is TRBV11-2, the J gene TRBJ2-2; TRBD2 aligns across 11 bases. The CDR3 is 18 amino acids. In germline, CDR1 is SGHAT, CDR2 FQNNGV. The V segment lost 1 base and the J segment 1 base; nucleotides outside the gene matches: 5. CDR3 region: CASSLVLAGGGNTGELFF. The CDR3 nucleotides are TGTGCCAGCAGCTTAGTGCTAGCGGGGGGAGGGAACACCGGGGAGCTGTTTTTT.

The J gene is TRBJ2-7, the V gene TRBV5-1, with 8 bases matching TRBD1. CDR3 length: 14 amino acids. Germline V CDR1 and CDR2: SGHRS, YFSETQ. The J segment lost 5 bases and the V segment lost 4 bases, leaving 8 bases of the junction unmatched. In DNA, the CDR3 is TGCGCCAGCAGCAATGGACAGGGAGGTAACGAGCAGTACTTC. This sequence encodes CASSNGQGGNEQYF. The whole variable domain, filled in from reference TRBV5-1 and TRBJ2-7, reads KAGVTQTPRYLIKTRGQQVTLSCSPISGHRSVSWYQQTPGQGLQFLFEYFSETQRNKGNFPGRFSGRQFSNSRSEMNVSTLELGDSALYLCASSNGQGGNEQYFGPGTRLTVT.

The chain couples TRBV9 to TRBJ2-5, with 8 bases fitting TRBD2. The CDR3 is 15 residues long. Germline-derived CDR1 and CDR2 are SGDLS and YYNGEE. The junction had 8 bases not matched to a gene; V was cut back by 6 bases and J by 1 base. CDR3 nucleotides: TGTGCCAGCAACCCCGGGACTAGTTCCCAAGAGACCCAGTACTTC. Translating gives CASNPGTSSQETQYF.

There are a few counts of this clonotype. This rearrangement joins TRBV7-9 to TRBJ1-2, with D possibly matching TRBD1 (5 bases). The CDR3 extends over 15 amino acids. V was cut by 5 bases and J by 4 bases, with 17 bases left in between. Germline-derived CDR1 and CDR2 are SEHNR and FQNEAQ (reference sequence). CDR3 loop: CASSETDSPFYGYTF. The CDR3 DNA reads TGTGCCAGCAGCGAGACAGACTCCCCTTTCTATGGCTACACCTTC.

The chain couples TRBV28 to TRBJ2-7; D is uncertain. The end of the DNA fits TRBJ2-4 better, so the J call may be wrong. CDR3 size: 15 residues. Germline lookup yields CDR1 MDHEN and CDR2 SYDVKM. The CDR3 reads CAALGRSGFSDIQYF. CDR3 in DNA: TGTGCCGCACTCGGCAGATCTGGGTTCTCGGACATTCAGTACTTC.

The chain has TRBV20-1 and TRBJ2-5, with 10 bases identical to TRBD2. The CDR3 has 18 amino acids. Trimming cost V 6 bases and J 2 bases; bases outside gene matches: 18. Per germline, CDR1 DFQATT and CDR2 SNEGSKA (reference sequence). CDR3 nucleotide sequence: TGCAGTGCCCCCCAAGCTAGCGGGGGTAATTTCGTACAAGAGACCCAGTACTTC. Translated, it gives CSAPQASGGNFVQETQYF.